The 21 T cell receptor beta chains presented below share a single source sample, sequenced in a study of T-cell memory formation after mild COVID-19. In TCRdb, the 5' RACE reads were re-called with MiXCR into one record per CDR3 protein. The table shows roughly 340,000 distinct CDR3 sequences, with 15% to 20% occurring only once. The sample was PBMCs or a T cell subset sorted from them (not recorded which). The origin of the receptors is a man younger than 35 who had mild COVID-19 (a few samples of this study predate the infection). Cell type and time point are not known.

The chain carries TRBV5-6 and TRBJ1-1, with a weak D call TRBD1 (6 bases). V lost 6 bases and J lost 5, with 23 bases in between. The CDR3 is 16 amino acids. Per germline, CDR1 SGHDT and CDR2 YYEEEE. DNA of the CDR3: TGTGCCAGCACCCATTCTGGGCGGGGGGCGCGTACTGAAGCTTTCTTT. As protein: CASTHSGRGARTEAFF.

This clonotype was seen a handful of times. The chain employs TRBV12-3 or TRBV12-4 and TRBJ1-2, with 8 bases lining up with TRBD1. The trim removed 6 bases at V and 0 bases at J, leaving 3 bases unmatched. CDR3 length equals 14 residues. The CDR3 protein is CASSGQGPNYGYTF. The CDR3 DNA follows: TGTGCCAGCAGCGGACAGGGCCCTAACTATGGCTACACCTTC.

V and J are TRBV7-9 and TRBJ2-1, with 7 bases fitting TRBD1. CDR3 length equals 16 residues. Trimming took 6 bases from V and 5 from J; bases not matched to a gene: 13. CDR1 is SEHNR, CDR2 FQNEAQ, per germline (reference sequence). In nucleotides, the CDR3 is TGTGCCAGCAGACGAAACTCATTCGACAGGGACAATGAGCAGTTCTTC. It specifies CASRRNSFDRDNEQFF.

The rearrangement joins TRBV29-1 to TRBJ2-5; tentative D call: TRBD2 (5 bases). V gave up 2 bases and J gave up 3 bases, with 13 bases separating them. From germline, CDR1 is SQVTM and CDR2 ANQGSEA. CDR3 size: 14 residues. DNA of the CDR3: TGCAGCGTTGAATCTTGGAGGACGAAAGAGACCCAGTACTTC. The encoded protein is CSVESWRTKETQYF.

The V and J genes are TRBV5-4 and TRBJ1-2; perhaps TRBD1 as D (5 bases). The CDR3 loop spans 12 amino acids. V was trimmed by 4 bases and J by 8 bases, leaving 12 bases between them. Germline assignment: CDR1 SGHNT and CDR2 YYREEE (reference sequence). The CDR3 protein is CASSPIGGGYTF. The CDR3 DNA reads TGTGCCAGCAGCCCCATCGGGGGAGGCTACACCTTC.

This clonotype was found many times. V is TRBV6-2 or TRBV6-3 and J is TRBJ2-1; maybe TRBD2 (5 bases). The CDR3 runs to 14 residues. V was shortened by 8 bases and J by 8 bases, with 19 bases between the two germline ends. Per the germline V gene, CDR1 is MNHEY and CDR2 is SVGEGT. Here the CDR3 DNA reads TGTGCCAGCCAGAGGAGGATGGAGTACGATGAGCAGTTCTTC. It specifies CASQRRMEYDEQFF.

This clonotype was found a few times. The J gene is TRBJ2-7, the V gene TRBV12-3 or TRBV12-4; 7 bases are shared with TRBD1. The CDR3 has 14 residues. J gave up 5 bases and V 6 bases, and 10 bases lay outside the gene matches. The CDR3 spells CASRDGTVADEQYF. CDR3 bases: TGTGCCAGCAGGGACGGGACAGTGGCGGACGAGCAGTACTTC.

In this sample, this clonotype turned up a few times. This chain connects TRBV6-4 to TRBJ1-2; D gene uncertain. Germline-derived CDR1 and CDR2 are MRHNA and SNTAGT. This CDR3 spans 16 amino acids. Trimming took off 3 bases at V and 4 bases at J, with 18 bases between the two ends. CDR3 nucleotides: TGTGCCAGCAGTGATGGGTCTGGGAGTGGAGGCTATGGCTACACCTTC. It translates to CASSDGSGSGGYGYTF.

Written as DNA, the CDR3 is TGTGCCAGCAGCCCTCGTAGTGGGGGGGGAACCACCGGGGAGCTGTTTTTT. Its translation: CASSPRSGGGTTGELFF. This chain uses TRBV9 with TRBJ2-2; 7 bases line up with TRBD2. The CDR3 extends over 17 amino acids. The J segment lost 4 bases and the V segment lost 4 bases, leaving 13 bases of the junction unmatched. Germline CDR1 SGDLS, CDR2 YYNGEE.

This clonotype has only a few counts. This chain connects TRBV3-1 to TRBJ2-3; D uncertain. V was cut by 3 bases and J by 3 bases, with 4 bases left in between. Per the germline V gene, CDR1 is LGHDT and CDR2 is YNNKEL (reference sequence). The CDR3 sequence is 12 residues long. The CDR3 loop reads CASSHRTDTQYF. CDR3 nucleotides: TGTGCCAGCAGCCATAGGACAGATACGCAGTATTTT.

This clonotype came up many times. The chain links TRBV7-2 to TRBJ2-1; the D is unclear. V lost 4 bases and J 7 bases, leaving 11 bases between the germline ends. Germline CDR1 reads SGHTA; CDR2 reads FQGNSA. The CDR3 is 13 residues long. In DNA form, the CDR3 reads TGTGCCAGCAGCTCCAGTACTCTGAATGAGCAGTTCTTC. It yields the protein CASSSSTLNEQFF.

The J gene is TRBJ2-2, the V gene TRBV7-3, with a weak D call TRBD2 (5 bases). The CDR3 extends over 16 amino acids. With 1 base removed from V and 6 bases from J, the gap between germline ends came to 15 bases. Germline V gene lookup returns CDR1 SGHTA and CDR2 FQGTGA. CDR3 coding DNA: TGTGCCAGCAGCTTAATTGTAGCGATTGGTTCCGGGGAGCTGTTTTTT. Encoded protein: CASSLIVAIGSGELFF.

The chain has TRBV29-1 and TRBJ1-2; tentatively, D is TRBD1 (5 bases). This CDR3 comprises 14 residues. V lost 1 base to trimming and J lost 4 bases, with 13 bases between them. CDR1 is SQVTM and CDR2 is ANQGSEA in the germline V gene. CDR3 residues: CSVEGGGRGYGYTF. The CDR3 bases are TGCAGCGTTGAAGGTGGGGGTAGAGGCTATGGCTACACCTTC.

The genes are TRBV5-1 and TRBJ2-7, with TRBD1 matching 11 bases. Per germline, CDR1 SGHRS and CDR2 YFSETQ. CDR3 length: 15 residues. V was pared by 0 bases and J by 5 bases, with 4 bases of the junction left unmatched. CDR3: CASSLDWTGGHEQYV. The CDR3 DNA sequence: TGCGCCAGCAGCTTGGATTGGACAGGGGGCCACGAGCAGTACGTC.

V gene TRBV9 combines with J gene TRBJ2-5; no firm D call. V was pared by 0 bases and J by 5 bases, with 17 bases between. This CDR3 has 16 residues. CDR1 is SGDLS and CDR2 is YYNGEE in the germline V gene. Here the CDR3 DNA reads TGTGCCAGCAGCGTAGGGGTGACGGTTTCGGGTGAGACCCAGTACTTC. Encoded protein: CASSVGVTVSGETQYF.

The genes are TRBV5-6 and TRBJ1-1; 7 nucleotides align to TRBD1. The CDR3 loop spans 14 amino acids. Germline V lookup: CDR1 SGHDT, CDR2 YYEEEE. Germline trimming cut 5 bases from V and 7 bases from J; bases unmatched to any gene: 11. The CDR3 spells CASRPGGGPLEAFF. CDR3 nucleotides: TGTGCCAGCAGACCCGGAGGGGGCCCCCTTGAAGCTTTCTTT.

In this sample, this clonotype turned up a few times. The chain joins TRBV11-2 to TRBJ2-1; D is uncertain. The CDR3 runs to 16 residues. The V gene's germline CDR1 is SGHAT and CDR2 FQNNGV. V lost 3 bases, J lost 0 bases, and 12 bases lay in between. The CDR3 reads CASSFGSGSSYNEQFF. The CDR3 nucleotides read TGTGCCAGCAGCTTCGGTTCCGGCAGCTCCTACAATGAGCAGTTCTTC.

The chain recombines TRBV9 with TRBJ2-2; D uncertain. V lost 0 bases to trimming and J lost 3 bases, with 9 bases between them. Germline V CDR1 and CDR2: SGDLS, YYNGEE. The CDR3 runs 15 residues. The CDR3 loop reads CASSVDWVYTGELFF. The CDR3, as DNA: TGTGCCAGCAGCGTAGATTGGGTGTACACCGGGGAGCTGTTTTTT. Drawing the rest from reference TRBV9 and TRBJ2-2, the complete variable domain is DSGVTQTPKHLITATGQRVTLRCSPRSGDLSVYWYQQSLDQGLQFLIQYYNGEERAKGNILERFSAQQFPDLHSELNLSSLELGDSALYFCASSVDWVYTGELFFGEGSRLTVL.

The table lists this clonotype with a count of one. V usage is TRBV12-3 or TRBV12-4 and J usage is TRBJ2-3; TRBD2 matches at 12 bases. CDR3 length: 17 amino acids. J was trimmed by 2 bases and V by 3 bases; bases with no gene match: 6. The CDR3 DNA reads as TGTGCCAGCAGTTTGGGGCTAGCGGGGGGGAACACAGATACGCAGTATTTT. It specifies CASSLGLAGGNTDTQYF.

This rearrangement joins TRBV6-2 or TRBV6-3 to TRBJ2-2; 10 nucleotides match TRBD1. V lost 7 bases to trimming and J lost 3 bases; unmatched junction nucleotides: 8. The CDR3 consists of 16 residues. Germline V lookup: CDR1 MNHEY, CDR2 SVGEGT. The CDR3 protein is CASIPPTGGYTGELFF. In DNA form, the CDR3 reads TGTGCCAGCATCCCCCCGACAGGGGGCTACACCGGGGAGCTGTTTTTT.

This clonotype has a count of ten or more. The chain couples TRBV3-1 to TRBJ1-1; D ambiguous. Trimming shortened V by 3 bases and J by 4 bases, and 9 bases separated the two germline ends. CDR1 is LGHDT, CDR2 YNNKEL, per germline (reference sequence). The CDR3 covers 13 residues. Here the CDR3 reads CASSQGEGTEAFF. The CDR3, as DNA: TGTGCCAGCAGCCAGGGCGAGGGCACTGAAGCTTTCTTT. The variable domain in full, with the rest retrieved from reference TRBV3-1 and TRBJ1-1, is DTAVSQTPKYLVTQMGNDKSIKCEQNLGHDTMYWYKQDSKKFLKIMFSYNNKELIINETVPNRFSPKSPDKAHLNLHINSLELGDSAVYFCASSQGEGTEAFFGQGTRLTVV.